This T cell receptor beta chain was sequenced in a study of T cell changes during pregnancy in multiple sclerosis. Some clones are missing from TCRdb's copy, which holds only in-frame ones; the method was immunoSEQ multiplex PCR. The table records more than 65,000 clones, around 90% of them present only once. The CDR3 is made up of 14 amino acids. The V and J ends lost 2 bases and 1 base respectively, with 9 bases between them. Germline V gives CDR1 SGDLS, CDR2 YYNGEE. The sample in question was CD4+ T cells from peripheral blood mononuclear cells, obtained before pregnancy. This sequence joins TRBV9 and TRBJ2-5, with a possible D match to TRBD2 (5 bases). The origin of this receptor is a female donor with multiple sclerosis, enrolled in a pregnancy study. CDR3 bases: TGTGCCAGCAGCGTTCGAGGGATCCAAGAGACCCAGTACTTC. Its protein is CASSVRGIQETQYF.